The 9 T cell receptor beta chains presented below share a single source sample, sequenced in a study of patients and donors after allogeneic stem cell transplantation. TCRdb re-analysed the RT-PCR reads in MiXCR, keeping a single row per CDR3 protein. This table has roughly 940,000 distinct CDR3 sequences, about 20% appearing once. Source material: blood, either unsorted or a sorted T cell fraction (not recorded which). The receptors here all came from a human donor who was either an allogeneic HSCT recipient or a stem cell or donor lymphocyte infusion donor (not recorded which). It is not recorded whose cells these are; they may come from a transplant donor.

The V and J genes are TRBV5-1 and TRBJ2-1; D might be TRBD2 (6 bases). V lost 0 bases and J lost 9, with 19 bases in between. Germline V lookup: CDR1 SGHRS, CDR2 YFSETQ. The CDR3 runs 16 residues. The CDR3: CASSLAVVGSRSEQFF. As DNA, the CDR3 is TGCGCCAGCAGCTTGGCCGTAGTCGGGAGCAGGAGTGAGCAGTTCTTC.

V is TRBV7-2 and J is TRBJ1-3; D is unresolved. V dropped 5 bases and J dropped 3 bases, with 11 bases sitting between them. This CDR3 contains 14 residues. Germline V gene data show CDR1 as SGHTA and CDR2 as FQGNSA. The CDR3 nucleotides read TGTGCCAGCAGCCGCACCCGTGTTGGAAACACCATATATTTT. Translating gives CASSRTRVGNTIYF.

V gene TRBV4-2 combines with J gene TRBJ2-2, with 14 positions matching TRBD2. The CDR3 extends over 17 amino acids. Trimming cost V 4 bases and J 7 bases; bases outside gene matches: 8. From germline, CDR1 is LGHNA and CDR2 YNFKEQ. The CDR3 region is CASSPLTSGGASGELFF. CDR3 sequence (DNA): TGTGCCAGCAGCCCATTGACTAGCGGGGGGGCTAGCGGGGAGCTGTTTTTT.

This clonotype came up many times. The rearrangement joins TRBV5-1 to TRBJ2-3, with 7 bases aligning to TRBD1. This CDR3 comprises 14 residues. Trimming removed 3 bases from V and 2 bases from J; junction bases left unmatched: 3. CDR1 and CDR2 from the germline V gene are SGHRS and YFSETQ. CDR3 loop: CASSSDRATDTQYF. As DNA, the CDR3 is TGCGCCAGCAGCTCCGACAGGGCCACAGATACGCAGTATTTT.

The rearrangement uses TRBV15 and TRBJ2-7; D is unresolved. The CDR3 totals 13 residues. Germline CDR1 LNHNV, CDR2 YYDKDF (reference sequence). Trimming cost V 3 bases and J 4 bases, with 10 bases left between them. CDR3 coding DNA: TGTGCCACCAGCAGCCTAGACGGGTACGAGCAGTACTTC. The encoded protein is CATSSLDGYEQYF.

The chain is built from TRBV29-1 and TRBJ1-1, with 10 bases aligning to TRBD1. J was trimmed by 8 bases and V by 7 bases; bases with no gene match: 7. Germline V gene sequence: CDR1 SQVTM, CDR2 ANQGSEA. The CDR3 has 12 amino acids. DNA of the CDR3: TGCAGCGCTGGGGGGACAGGGGTAGAAGCTTTCTTT. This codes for CSAGGTGVEAFF.

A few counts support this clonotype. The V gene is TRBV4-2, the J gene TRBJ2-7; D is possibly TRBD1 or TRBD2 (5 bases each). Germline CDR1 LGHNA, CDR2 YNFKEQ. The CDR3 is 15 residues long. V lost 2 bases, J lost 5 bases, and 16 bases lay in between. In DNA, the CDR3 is TGTGCCAGCAGCCAAACGGGACGGGGACCCCACGAGCAGTACTTC. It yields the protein CASSQTGRGPHEQYF.

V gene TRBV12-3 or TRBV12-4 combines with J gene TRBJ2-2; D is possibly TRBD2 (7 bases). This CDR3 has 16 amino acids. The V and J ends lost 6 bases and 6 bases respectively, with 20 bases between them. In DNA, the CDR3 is TGTGCCAGCAGCAAAGAGGGGGGAGGGCCCGCCGGGGAGCTGTTTTTT. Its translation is CASSKEGGGPAGELFF.

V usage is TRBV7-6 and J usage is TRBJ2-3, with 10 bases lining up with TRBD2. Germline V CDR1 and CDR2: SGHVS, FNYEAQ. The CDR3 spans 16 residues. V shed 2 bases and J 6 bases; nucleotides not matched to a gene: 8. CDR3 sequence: CASSLQLAGSMDTQYF. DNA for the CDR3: TGTGCCAGCAGCTTACAACTAGCGGGGTCGATGGATACGCAGTATTTT.